Included here is one TCR beta chain sequence, with context. Its cognate antigen is unknown. This sample is drawn from a study of CD8+ T cells in alopecia areata. Study-level results: Scalp samples also yield sequences from resident alphabeta T cells of normal skin. More clonal than normal scalp was lesional scalp, particularly alopecia totalis/universalis.

Extracted RNA was reverse transcribed into cDNA, the sequencing template. Generated by immunoSEQ multiplex PCR, the TCRdb table keeps only in-frame clones and is missing some. The sample records about 110,000 clones, about 50% being singletons. The clonotype was recovered from a human donor with alopecia areata. Sample: NKG2D-low CD8+ T cells sorted from blood.

In DNA, the CDR3 is TGTGCCAGCAGCTTAGTAGCCGGGTGGGGAGCGGAGACCCAGTACTTC. Encoded protein: CASSLVAGWGAETQYF. J is TRBJ2-5 and V is TRBV7-9; a possible D gene is TRBD2 (5 bases). Germline values: CDR1 SEHNR, CDR2 FQNEAQ (reference sequence). V shed 1 base and J shed 5 bases, with 17 bases lying between them. The CDR3 is 16 amino acids.